Sequencing of this T cell receptor (beta chain) was carried out in a study of T cell responses to AZD1222 COVID-19 vaccine. Here immunoSEQ multiplex PCR was the method, and the copy in TCRdb shows in-frame clones only, minus some. This sample carries over 100,000 clones, approximately 88% of them seen once, and the ten largest clones take 9.5% to 15%. Germline V gene sequence: CDR1 ENHRY, CDR2 SYGVKD. Trimming cost V 6 bases and J 5 bases; bases outside gene matches: 4. The CDR3 sequence is 14 residues long. Whole-study results and caveats: Nearly half of spike-specific TCRs reportedly target variant regions that are unmutated in the B.1.351 and B.1.1.7 variants. After two AZD1222 doses, spike-specific TCR breadth and depth rose versus day 0. Spike was spanned by vaccine-associated CD4 TCRs, which were dominant at 160-218 and 743-854.

In its sample, this clone was seen a few times. The target antigen is unknown. The V and J genes are TRBV10-3 and TRBJ1-3; 10 nucleotides match TRBD1. The source material was peripheral blood, sampled on day 0 of MenACWY control vaccination. The TCR originated in an adult in good health. DNA of the CDR3: TGTGCCATCAGAGGGACAGGGGAGCGAAACACCATATATTTT. Residues: CAIRGTGERNTIYF.